This is a list of T cell receptor beta chains from one sample in a study of blood T cell repertoires in COVID-19. TCRdb keeps only in-frame clones here, not all; method: immunoSEQ multiplex PCR. The sample lists some 400,000 clones; around 92% were seen once. Sequenced sample: PBMCs or T cells enriched from blood (not recorded which). The receptors shown here come from a woman younger than 45 who had recovered from COVID-19. Both conserved end residues are part of each CDR3. The order of the fields is D gene, V gene, J gene, clone size, CDR3 protein, CDR3 DNA. The D gene is left open where the match is weak. A row's size may be missing; if present it is once, few, many or a size class.

d_call: TRBD1; v_call: TRBV3-1/TRBV3-2; j_call: TRBJ2-4; clone_size: once; cdr3_aa: CASSQGTGGTIAKNIQYF; cdr3_nt: TGTGCCAGCAGCCAAGGGACAGGGGGGACTATAGCCAAAAACATTCAGTACTTC
d_call: TRBD1; v_call: TRBV9; j_call: TRBJ1-2; clone_size: -; cdr3_aa: CASTPRWDSGYTF; cdr3_nt: TGTGCCAGCACCCCCCGTTGGGACAGCGGCTACACCTTC
d_call: -; v_call: TRBV19; j_call: TRBJ1-2; clone_size: -; cdr3_aa: CATSRQDYGYTF; cdr3_nt: TGTGCCACAAGTCGACAGGACTATGGCTACACCTTC
d_call: -; v_call: TRBV5-1; j_call: TRBJ1-2; clone_size: -; cdr3_aa: CASSLDSDYGYTF; cdr3_nt: TGCGCCAGCAGCTTGGACAGTGACTATGGCTACACCTTC
d_call: TRBD1; v_call: TRBV4-1; j_call: TRBJ2-2; clone_size: -; cdr3_aa: CASSTIQGWGTGELFF; cdr3_nt: TGCGCCAGCAGCACCATACAGGGGTGGGGCACCGGGGAGCTGTTTTTT
d_call: -; v_call: TRBV5-1; j_call: TRBJ1-5; clone_size: -; cdr3_aa: CASSLGTGHQPQHF; cdr3_nt: TGCGCCAGCAGCTTGGGGACTGGGCATCAGCCCCAGCATTTT
d_call: -; v_call: TRBV5-1; j_call: TRBJ2-1; clone_size: -; cdr3_aa: CASSLEVAGVEQFF; cdr3_nt: TGCGCCAGCAGCTTGGAGGTCGCAGGGGTCGAGCAGTTCTTC
d_call: TRBD1; v_call: TRBV3-1/TRBV3-2; j_call: TRBJ2-2; clone_size: -; cdr3_aa: CASSEGSRGYTGELFF; cdr3_nt: TGTGCCAGCAGCGAGGGATCCAGGGGGTACACCGGGGAGCTGTTTTTT
d_call: -; v_call: TRBV5-6; j_call: TRBJ1-4; clone_size: -; cdr3_aa: CASSPRWWVFGGGEEKLFF; cdr3_nt: TGTGCCAGCAGCCCTCGTTGGTGGGTGTTTGGCGGGGGAGAAGAAAAACTGTTTTTT
d_call: -; v_call: TRBV29-1; j_call: TRBJ1-2; clone_size: once; cdr3_aa: CSVGVGGGANYGYTF; cdr3_nt: TGCAGCGTTGGAGTCGGAGGGGGGGCTAACTATGGCTACACCTTC
d_call: -; v_call: TRBV18; j_call: TRBJ1-6; clone_size: -; cdr3_aa: CASSLQGRNSPLHF; cdr3_nt: TGTGCCAGCTCACTACAGGGACGGAATTCACCCCTCCACTTT
d_call: TRBD2; v_call: TRBV5-1; j_call: TRBJ2-7; clone_size: -; cdr3_aa: CASSKTSGNSYEQYF; cdr3_nt: TGCGCCAGCAGCAAAACTAGCGGCAACTCCTACGAGCAGTACTTC
d_call: -; v_call: TRBV11-1; j_call: TRBJ2-2; clone_size: few; cdr3_aa: CASSSETYGELFF; cdr3_nt: TGTGCCAGCAGCTCAGAGACATACGGGGAGCTGTTTTTT
d_call: -; v_call: TRBV7-3; j_call: TRBJ2-1; clone_size: -; cdr3_aa: CASSLMGAGRRNEQFF; cdr3_nt: TGTGCCAGCAGCTTAATGGGGGCAGGCCGACGCAATGAGCAGTTCTTC
d_call: -; v_call: TRBV3-1/TRBV3-2; j_call: TRBJ2-5; clone_size: -; cdr3_aa: CASSLLAEKETQYF; cdr3_nt: TGTGCCAGCAGCCTCTTAGCGGAAAAAGAGACCCAGTACTTC
d_call: TRBD2; v_call: TRBV9; j_call: TRBJ2-1; clone_size: -; cdr3_aa: CASSVDGGTARFF; cdr3_nt: TGTGCCAGCAGCGTCGACGGGGGGACCGCGCGGTTCTTC
d_call: -; v_call: TRBV7-9; j_call: TRBJ1-6; clone_size: -; cdr3_aa: CASSLEQGGNSPLHF; cdr3_nt: TGTGCCAGCAGCTTAGAACAGGGTGGTAATTCACCCCTCCACTTT
d_call: TRBD2; v_call: TRBV7-9; j_call: TRBJ2-7; clone_size: -; cdr3_aa: CASSSGISYEQYF; cdr3_nt: TGTGCCAGCAGTAGCGGGATTTCCTACGAGCAGTACTTC
d_call: -; v_call: TRBV21-1; j_call: TRBJ1-5; clone_size: -; cdr3_aa: CASSRRDRKRNQPQHF; cdr3_nt: TGTGCCAGCAGCCGACGGGACAGAAAGCGCAATCAGCCCCAGCATTTT
d_call: TRBD1; v_call: TRBV4-2; j_call: TRBJ1-5; clone_size: -; cdr3_aa: CASSQEQGISNQPQHF; cdr3_nt: TGTGCCAGCAGCCAGGAACAGGGGATTAGCAATCAGCCCCAGCATTTT
d_call: TRBD1; v_call: TRBV6-5; j_call: TRBJ1-2; clone_size: -; cdr3_aa: CASFSDRDLYGYTF; cdr3_nt: TGTGCCAGCTTTAGCGACAGGGACCTCTATGGCTACACCTTC
d_call: -; v_call: TRBV18; j_call: TRBJ2-3; clone_size: -; cdr3_aa: CASSPPGSGITDTQYF; cdr3_nt: TGTGCCAGCTCACCACCGGGTTCAGGCATAACAGATACGCAGTATTTT
d_call: -; v_call: TRBV25-1; j_call: TRBJ2-3; clone_size: -; cdr3_aa: CASRELDSTDTQYF; cdr3_nt: TGTGCCAGCAGAGAACTAGATAGCACAGATACGCAGTATTTT
d_call: -; v_call: TRBV28; j_call: TRBJ1-1; clone_size: -; cdr3_aa: CAIVAAGKFTEAFF; cdr3_nt: TGTGCCATTGTGGCTGCGGGGAAGTTCACTGAAGCTTTCTTT
d_call: -; v_call: TRBV27; j_call: TRBJ2-1; clone_size: -; cdr3_aa: CASSLSYQNNEQFF; cdr3_nt: TGTGCCAGCAGTTTATCATACCAGAACAATGAGCAGTTCTTC
d_call: TRBD1; v_call: TRBV7-9; j_call: TRBJ1-6; clone_size: -; cdr3_aa: CASSTNRDSNNSPLHF; cdr3_nt: TGTGCCAGCAGCACGAACCGGGACAGTAATAATTCACCCCTCCACTTT
d_call: TRBD1; v_call: TRBV29-1; j_call: TRBJ1-4; clone_size: -; cdr3_aa: CSVKIGQVSTNEKLFF; cdr3_nt: TGCAGCGTAAAAATCGGACAGGTTTCAACTAATGAAAAACTGTTTTTT
d_call: TRBD1; v_call: TRBV4-1; j_call: TRBJ2-7; clone_size: -; cdr3_aa: CASSPRQGPYEQYF; cdr3_nt: TGCGCCAGCAGCCCCAGACAGGGCCCCTACGAGCAGTACTTC
d_call: -; v_call: TRBV24-1; j_call: TRBJ2-2; clone_size: -; cdr3_aa: CATSDAAARRSAELFF; cdr3_nt: TGTGCCACCAGTGATGCGGCAGCTAGGAGATCCGCGGAGCTGTTTTTT
d_call: TRBD2; v_call: TRBV6-2/TRBV6-3; j_call: TRBJ2-1; clone_size: -; cdr3_aa: CASSYPLLAGGLYNEQFF; cdr3_nt: TGTGCCAGCAGTTACCCGCTACTAGCGGGGGGGTTATACAATGAGCAGTTCTTC
d_call: -; v_call: TRBV19; j_call: TRBJ2-3; clone_size: -; cdr3_aa: CASSIDDGGAITDTQYF; cdr3_nt: TGTGCCAGTAGTATAGACGATGGGGGGGCCATCACAGATACGCAGTATTTT
d_call: -; v_call: TRBV28; j_call: TRBJ2-3; clone_size: -; cdr3_aa: CASSSLTSTDTQYF; cdr3_nt: TGTGCCAGCAGTTCCCTTACTTCCACAGATACGCAGTATTTT
d_call: TRBD2; v_call: TRBV4-2; j_call: TRBJ2-1; clone_size: -; cdr3_aa: CASSQIVSGNSYNEQFF; cdr3_nt: TGTGCCAGCAGCCAAATCGTTAGCGGGAATTCCTACAATGAGCAGTTCTTC
d_call: -; v_call: TRBV11-2; j_call: TRBJ2-2; clone_size: -; cdr3_aa: CASSFRYSGELFF; cdr3_nt: TGTGCCAGCAGCTTTCGGTATTCTGGGGAGCTGTTTTTT
d_call: -; v_call: TRBV6-5; j_call: TRBJ1-6; clone_size: -; cdr3_aa: CASTRLNSPLHF; cdr3_nt: TGTGCCAGCACCAGGCTTAATTCACCCCTCCACTTT
d_call: -; v_call: TRBV6-5; j_call: TRBJ1-4; clone_size: -; cdr3_aa: CASSYLQGRNEKLFF; cdr3_nt: TGTGCCAGCAGTTACCTACAGGGTAGGAATGAAAAACTGTTTTTT
d_call: -; v_call: TRBV5-5; j_call: TRBJ2-7; clone_size: -; cdr3_aa: CASRDISGYEQYF; cdr3_nt: TGTGCCAGCAGGGACATTTCAGGCTACGAGCAGTACTTC
d_call: TRBD1; v_call: TRBV27; j_call: TRBJ1-2; clone_size: -; cdr3_aa: CASSPADRRNGYTF; cdr3_nt: TGTGCCAGCAGTCCCGCGGACAGGAGGAATGGCTACACCTTC
d_call: TRBD1; v_call: TRBV18; j_call: TRBJ1-1; clone_size: -; cdr3_aa: CASSLGQDTEAFF; cdr3_nt: TGTGCCAGCTCACTTGGACAGGACACTGAAGCTTTCTTT
d_call: TRBD1; v_call: TRBV28; j_call: TRBJ1-2; clone_size: -; cdr3_aa: CASLQGGRSYYGYTF; cdr3_nt: TGTGCCTCGCTCCAGGGGGGCAGATCATACTATGGCTACACCTTC
d_call: -; v_call: TRBV7-2; j_call: TRBJ2-3; clone_size: -; cdr3_aa: CASSLDGLARGTQYF; cdr3_nt: TGTGCCAGCAGCTTAGATGGGCTAGCGAGGGGTACGCAGTATTTT
d_call: -; v_call: TRBV9; j_call: TRBJ1-1; clone_size: -; cdr3_aa: CASSEPGTRGTEAFF; cdr3_nt: TGTGCCAGCAGCGAACCCGGGACAAGGGGCACTGAAGCTTTCTTT
d_call: TRBD1; v_call: TRBV6-5; j_call: TRBJ1-6; clone_size: -; cdr3_aa: CASWGTGNSPLHF; cdr3_nt: TGTGCCAGCTGGGGGACAGGGAATTCACCCCTCCACTTT
d_call: TRBD1; v_call: TRBV5-1; j_call: TRBJ2-7; clone_size: -; cdr3_aa: CASSPAGTGAYEQYF; cdr3_nt: TGCGCCAGCAGTCCTGCCGGGACAGGGGCCTACGAGCAGTACTTC
d_call: -; v_call: TRBV11-2; j_call: TRBJ1-4; clone_size: -; cdr3_aa: CASITLMENEKLFF; cdr3_nt: TGTGCCAGCATCACGTTGATGGAGAATGAAAAACTGTTTTTT
d_call: TRBD2; v_call: TRBV5-1; j_call: TRBJ2-1; clone_size: -; cdr3_aa: CASDLAGTNEQFF; cdr3_nt: TGCGCCAGCGATCTAGCGGGTACAAATGAGCAGTTCTTC
d_call: TRBD1; v_call: TRBV5-4; j_call: TRBJ2-7; clone_size: -; cdr3_aa: CASSLGPQGDRQYF; cdr3_nt: TGTGCCAGCAGCTTGGGACCACAGGGGGATAGGCAGTACTTC
d_call: -; v_call: TRBV18; j_call: TRBJ1-1; clone_size: -; cdr3_aa: CASSSDRARDAFF; cdr3_nt: TGTGCCAGCTCCTCGGACAGAGCCCGTGATGCTTTCTTT
d_call: -; v_call: TRBV11-3; j_call: TRBJ2-2; clone_size: -; cdr3_aa: CASSPRGLNTGELFF; cdr3_nt: TGTGCCAGCAGCCCACGAGGGCTGAACACCGGGGAGCTGTTTTTT
d_call: -; v_call: TRBV11-3; j_call: TRBJ2-5; clone_size: -; cdr3_aa: CASSKQGNQETQYF; cdr3_nt: TGTGCCAGCAGCAAACAGGGTAACCAAGAGACCCAGTACTTC
d_call: -; v_call: TRBV7-2; j_call: TRBJ2-1; clone_size: -; cdr3_aa: CASSFVSLGAYNEQFF; cdr3_nt: TGTGCCAGCAGCTTCGTTTCTCTGGGAGCCTACAATGAGCAGTTCTTC
d_call: TRBD1; v_call: TRBV5-1; j_call: TRBJ1-4; clone_size: -; cdr3_aa: CASSQMGQEKLFF; cdr3_nt: TGCGCCAGCAGCCAGATGGGACAGGAAAAACTGTTTTTT
d_call: -; v_call: TRBV19; j_call: TRBJ1-1; clone_size: -; cdr3_aa: CASTPWGGRRTEAFF; cdr3_nt: TGTGCCAGTACCCCCTGGGGGGGGCGTAGGACTGAAGCTTTCTTT
d_call: -; v_call: TRBV24-1; j_call: TRBJ1-2; clone_size: -; cdr3_aa: CATSDQTANYGYTF; cdr3_nt: TGTGCCACCAGTGATCAAACAGCTAACTATGGCTACACCTTC
d_call: TRBD2; v_call: TRBV19; j_call: TRBJ2-7; clone_size: -; cdr3_aa: CASRGLAGSEQYF; cdr3_nt: TGTGCCAGTCGTGGACTAGCGGGATCCGAGCAGTACTTC